One and the same sample provided the 5 T cell receptor beta chains below, sequenced in a study of T cell responses to AZD1222 COVID-19 vaccine. Produced via immunoSEQ multiplex PCR; TCRdb's table is partial and in-frame only. Seen here are approximately 150,000 clones, about 90% observed once, and the top ten hold around 6.3%. Source: peripheral blood, taken 28 days after the second AZD1222 dose. The origin of the receptors is an adult who received the AZD1222 COVID-19 vaccine.

V gene TRBV14 combines with J gene TRBJ1-5, with D possibly TRBD1 on 6 matching bases. V was clipped by 0 bases and J by 2 bases, with 20 bases between them. This CDR3 comprises 19 residues. Germline V gene lookup returns CDR1 SGHDN and CDR2 FVKESK. This CDR3 reads CASSQEEDRNLWRNQPQHF. Written as DNA, the CDR3 is TGTGCCAGCAGCCAAGAGGAAGACAGGAACCTATGGCGCAATCAGCCCCAGCATTTT. The whole variable domain, remainder taken from reference TRBV14 and TRBJ1-5, is EAGVTQFPSHSVIEKGQTVTLRCDPISGHDNLYWYRRVMGKEIKFLLHFVKESKQDESGMPNNRFLAERTGGTYSTLKVQPAELEDSGVYFCASSQEEDRNLWRNQPQHFGDGTRLSIL.

This chain links TRBV19 with TRBJ2-1; D may be TRBD1 (5 bases). The V and J ends lost 6 bases and 8 bases respectively, with 14 bases between them. Germline V CDR1 and CDR2: LNHDA, SQIVND (reference sequence). The CDR3 covers 13 residues. Here the CDR3 reads CASRRTRIDEQFF. CDR3 DNA: TGTGCCAGTAGACGGACAAGGATTGATGAGCAGTTCTTC.

This clone has only a few counts. The chain joins TRBV3-1 (or the pseudogene TRBV3-2) to TRBJ2-7, with 8 bases fitting TRBD2. The CDR3 is made up of 15 amino acids. Germline V lookup: CDR1 LGHDT, CDR2 YNNKEL (reference sequence). J gave up 3 bases and V 7 bases, and 11 bases lay outside the gene matches. The CDR3 reads CASIPLAASLYEQYF. Written as DNA, the CDR3 is TGTGCCAGCATTCCACTAGCGGCCTCTCTCTACGAGCAGTACTTC.

This clone has more than one count but fewer than ten. This chain links TRBV4-2 with TRBJ1-2; 9 bases fit TRBD1. The CDR3 loop spans 15 amino acids. The germline V gene has CDR1 LGHNA and CDR2 YNFKEQ. V shed 0 bases and J 8 bases; nucleotides not matched to a gene: 7. The CDR3 loop is CASSQEPRTGVGYTF. CDR3 DNA: TGTGCCAGCAGCCAAGAACCCCGGACAGGGGTGGGCTACACCTTC.

The chain recombines TRBV7-2 with TRBJ2-1; 10 bases are a match to TRBD2. Unmatched junction bases numbered 8, after V lost 0 bases and J lost 9 bases. The length of the CDR3 is 16 residues. Germline V gives CDR1 SGHTA, CDR2 FQGNSA. The CDR3: CASSLAAQRGGSEQFF. CDR3 nucleotide sequence: TGTGCCAGCAGCTTAGCGGCCCAGCGGGGGGGCAGTGAGCAGTTCTTC.